One sample yielded the 7 T cell receptor beta chains listed below, sequenced in a study of monozygotic twins with inflammatory bowel disease. One entry per CDR3 protein, without DNA, is what TCRdb gives after re-calling the 5' RACE reads. There are 350,000 to 550,000 distinct CDR3 sequences in the sample, with 2% to 3% held by the top ten. The sequencing input was blood. The receptors stem from a human donor with ulcerative colitis or Crohn's disease, or a healthy co-twin of an affected twin (not recorded which).

This chain joins TRBV12-3 or TRBV12-4 and TRBJ1-1; as DNA is missing, the TRBD1 call by TCRdb cannot be tested. The CDR3 sequence is 16 residues long. CDR3 residues: CASSLAISGQLTEAFF.

This sequence joins TRBV5-1 and TRBJ2-1; TCRdb reports TRBD1, a call that lacks DNA to check it against. The CDR3 has 13 amino acids. The V gene's germline CDR1 is SGHRS and CDR2 YFSETQ. The CDR3 spells CASSVDRVDEQFF.

The chain carries TRBV29-1 and TRBJ1-2; no DNA is available, so the TRBD1 call from TCRdb remains unchecked. Per the germline V gene, CDR1 is SQVTM and CDR2 is ANQGSEA. The CDR3 totals 12 residues. CDR3 residues: CSVGTGAYGYTF.

This chain joins TRBV28 and TRBJ2-7. The germline V gene encodes CDR1 MDHEN and CDR2 SYDVKM. CDR3 size: 11 residues. This CDR3 reads CASSRNYEQYF.

CDR3: CASSFGLFDEQFF. The chain couples TRBV7-3 to TRBJ2-1; lacking DNA, the TRBD2 call made by TCRdb goes unchecked. The CDR3 runs to 13 residues. Germline loops: CDR1 SGHTA, CDR2 FQGTGA.

The chain couples TRBV6-5 to TRBJ2-1; no DNA is available, so the TRBD1 call from TCRdb remains unchecked. From germline, CDR1 is MNHEY and CDR2 SVGAGI. The CDR3 is 12 residues long. The CDR3 protein is CASSYKGGEQFF.

The rearrangement uses TRBV20-1 and TRBJ1-4; without DNA, the TCRdb call of TRBD1 cannot be checked. Germline CDR1 reads DFQATT; CDR2 reads SNEGSKA (reference sequence). The CDR3 is 13 amino acids. This chain's CDR3 is CSVPGQGREKLFF.